Below, 3 T cell receptor beta chains from the same sample are listed, as sequenced in a study of blood T cell repertoires in COVID-19. This table comes from immunoSEQ multiplex PCR, and its TCRdb copy is limited to in-frame clones, with some not included. Of around 100,000 clones detected, 80% appear once; the ten largest clones hold less than 35%. Sequencing used peripheral blood. These receptors originate from a man aged 70-80 years with active or convalescent COVID-19.

The rearrangement links TRBV3-1 (or the pseudogene TRBV3-2) to TRBJ1-5; 7 bases are a match to TRBD1. J gave up 1 base and V 5 bases, and 8 bases lay outside the gene matches. The length of the CDR3 is 16 residues. Germline V lookup: CDR1 LGHDT, CDR2 YNNKEL (reference sequence). The CDR3 DNA is TGTGCCAGCAGCTCGACAGGGCCCTCAAGCAATCAGCCCCAGCATTTT. Its translation is CASSSTGPSSNQPQHF.

This chain connects TRBV27 to TRBJ2-1; TRBD2 matches at 9 bases. This CDR3 has 16 residues. V gave up 5 bases and J gave up 9 bases; unmatched junction bases: 14. CDR1 and CDR2 (germline): MNHEY, SMNVEV (reference sequence). The CDR3 bases are TGTGCCAGCAGTGGCCCGGGTCTAGCGGGGATGGCTGAGCAGTTCTTC. The encoded protein is CASSGPGLAGMAEQFF.

This chain links TRBV24-1 with TRBJ2-3; a possible D gene is TRBD1 (5 bases). Trimming took off 1 base at V and 0 bases at J, with 10 bases between the two ends. Germline CDR1 and CDR2: KGHDR and SFDVKD. The CDR3 covers 16 residues. The CDR3 coding sequence is TGTGCCACCAGTGATTTCAGGGCGAAGAGCACAGATACGCAGTATTTT. Encoded protein: CATSDFRAKSTDTQYF.